Presented here are 12 T cell receptor beta chains from one specimen sequenced in a study of blood T cell repertoires in COVID-19. Profiled with immunoSEQ multiplex PCR; TCRdb holds only in-frame clones, not every one. The repertoire holds roughly 99,000 clones, with about four fifths as singletons. The sample was peripheral blood. Receptors originate from a woman at least 80 years old with active or convalescent COVID-19.

This chain connects TRBV27 to TRBJ1-4, with 7 bases lining up with TRBD1. Unmatched junction bases numbered 3, after V lost 1 base and J lost 4 bases. The CDR3 is 15 amino acids. Germline lookup yields CDR1 MNHEY and CDR2 SMNVEV (reference sequence). The CDR3 nucleotides read TGTGCCAGCAGTTTATGGGGACAGATTAATGAAAAACTGTTTTTT. Protein sequence: CASSLWGQINEKLFF.

The count of this clone is one. The rearrangement joins TRBV19 to TRBJ2-5, with D tentatively TRBD2 (5 bases). CDR1 and CDR2 (germline): LNHDA, SQIVND (reference sequence). The CDR3 length is 11 residues. Trimming stripped 5 bases from V and 5 bases from J, with 6 bases between. The CDR3 spells CASSEGETQYF. CDR3 DNA: TGTGCCAGTAGTGAGGGCGAGACCCAGTACTTC.

The rearrangement uses TRBV6-2 or TRBV6-3 and TRBJ2-7; perhaps TRBD2 as D (6 bases). The germline V and J ends were trimmed by 5 bases and 0 bases, with 14 bases remaining between them. Germline V CDR1 and CDR2: MNHEY, SVGEGT. CDR3 size: 15 residues. CDR3: CASSPSGRGSYEQYF. CDR3 DNA sequence: TGTGCCAGCAGTCCCAGTGGGCGGGGCTCCTACGAGCAGTACTTC.

The chain is built from TRBV9 and TRBJ2-2, with D tentatively TRBD2 (6 bases). The CDR3 contains 17 residues. V was pared by 0 bases and J by 6 bases, with 18 bases between. Germline V gives CDR1 SGDLS, CDR2 YYNGEE. The chain's CDR3 is CASSVGPSGGVPGELFF. CDR3 coding DNA: TGTGCCAGCAGCGTAGGCCCCAGCGGAGGGGTCCCCGGGGAGCTGTTTTTT. The entire variable domain, with the rest obtained from reference TRBV9 and TRBJ2-2, is as follows: DSGVTQTPKHLITATGQRVTLRCSPRSGDLSVYWYQQSLDQGLQFLIQYYNGEERAKGNILERFSAQQFPDLHSELNLSSLELGDSALYFCASSVGPSGGVPGELFFGEGSRLTVL.

This clone was detected only a few times. The rearrangement uses TRBV11-2 and TRBJ2-3, with TRBD2 identical over 7 bases. The V and J ends lost 0 bases and 5 bases, in that order; junction bases with no gene match: 11. There are 17 residues in the CDR3. Germline V lookup: CDR1 SGHAT, CDR2 FQNNGV. The CDR3 DNA reads TGTGCCAGCAGCTTAGAGAGAGGTGGCGGCGGGGGAGATACGCAGTATTTT. Residues: CASSLERGGGGGDTQYF. Using reference TRBV11-2 and TRBJ2-3 for the parts outside the CDR3, the full variable domain is EAGVAQSPRYKIIEKRQSVAFWCNPISGHATLYWYQQILGQGPKLLIQFQNNGVVDDSQLPKDRFSAERLKGVDSTLKIQPAKLEDSAVYLCASSLERGGGGGDTQYFGPGTRLTVL.

The V gene is TRBV7-9, the J gene TRBJ1-4; TRBD1 aligns across 7 bases. The CDR3 is made up of 15 amino acids. The junction had 7 bases not matched to a gene; V was cut back by 1 base and J by 8 bases. Germline assignment: CDR1 SEHNR and CDR2 FQNEAQ (reference sequence). The CDR3 region is CASSLDRGLGEKLFF. The CDR3 nucleotides read TGTGCCAGCAGCTTAGACAGGGGCTTAGGGGAAAAACTGTTTTTT.

This chain joins TRBV6-2 or TRBV6-3 and TRBJ2-7; tentatively, D is TRBD2 (5 bases). CDR1 is MNHEY, CDR2 SVGEGT, per germline. The CDR3 loop spans 16 amino acids. Trimming shortened V by 2 bases and J by 6 bases, and 20 bases separated the two germline ends. CDR3 coding DNA: TGTGCCAGCAGTTACGGACTCGGGAAGTTGCATGGCGAGCAGTACTTC. As protein: CASSYGLGKLHGEQYF.

This clone has only a few counts. The gene calls are TRBV6-1 and TRBJ1-3; a weak D match, TRBD1 (5 bases). The V gene lost 10 bases and the J gene lost 0 bases, with 16 bases spanning the gap. The CDR3 has 15 amino acids. Looked up from germline, CDR1 is MNHNS and CDR2 is SASEGT. The chain's CDR3 is CATMGGYRSGNTIYF. The DNA for the CDR3 is TGTGCCACGATGGGGGGTTATCGCTCTGGAAACACCATATATTTT.

V and J are TRBV11-2 and TRBJ2-2, with 14 bases matching TRBD2. The CDR3 is 16 residues long. In germline, CDR1 is SGHAT, CDR2 FQNNGV. V dropped 1 base and J dropped 5; count of bases not matched to a gene: 0. CDR3 in DNA: TGTGCCAGCAGCTTAGGGACTAGCGGGAGGACCGGGGAGCTGTTTTTT. It specifies CASSLGTSGRTGELFF.

This chain connects TRBV5-5 to TRBJ2-2; 10 bases agree with TRBD2. The ends lost 0 bases at V and 5 bases at J; junction bases unmatched: 10. The germline V gene encodes CDR1 SGHKS and CDR2 YYEKEE (reference sequence). The CDR3 loop spans 18 amino acids. The chain's CDR3 is CASSLGLAGILGTGELFF. For the CDR3, the DNA is TGTGCCAGCAGCTTGGGACTAGCGGGTATATTGGGAACCGGGGAGCTGTTTTTT.

There are a few counts of this clone. The chain couples TRBV9 to TRBJ1-2; tentative D call: TRBD1 (5 bases). CDR3 length: 16 amino acids. Germline V CDR1 and CDR2: SGDLS, YYNGEE. The V end was cut by 3 bases, the J end by 0 bases, with 15 bases between. CDR3 residues: CASSDGGARANYGYTF. In DNA form, the CDR3 reads TGTGCCAGCAGCGATGGCGGGGCCCGAGCTAACTATGGCTACACCTTC.

The J gene is TRBJ2-4, the V gene TRBV12-3 or TRBV12-4; the D gene is possibly TRBD1 (6 bases). The length of the CDR3 is 12 residues. Trimming removed 8 bases at V and 7 bases at J, with 12 bases between. The CDR3 loop reads CASSGQGNIQYF. The DNA of the CDR3 is TGTGCCAGCTCTGGCCAGGGGAACATTCAGTACTTC.